This T cell receptor (beta chain) was identified in a study of low-dose radiotherapy and immunotherapy resistance in tumors (dated by TCRdb to the early 2020s). At the level of the whole study: In Cohort 1, 0.5 Gy per fraction was delivered every 2 weeks, and a total PTV dose of 6.5 Gy was prescribed. Every two weeks, patients got intravenous cyclophosphamide at 200 mg/m2, given one day ahead of each radiation and immunotherapy administration. Eight patients were included in the translational analysis, namely three from the first dose cohort plus the first five from the second dose cohort. Patients were given nivolumab as a 240 mg flat dose every two weeks and ipilimumab at 1 mg/kg every six weeks, with both drugs delivered intravenously. Patients in Cohort 2 were given 1 Gy per fraction every two weeks, for a total of 13 Gy across 26 weeks. Aspirin 300 mg was taken orally once daily by patients for four cycles, starting on cycle 1 day 1. Randomization of trial participants into treatment groups was not performed. Superscript III and a set of TRAV- and TRBV-specific primers were used to synthesize first-strand cDNA, so that both TCRalpha and TCRbeta chains were covered.

This sample was sequenced with an Illumina HiSeq 2500. TCRs were amplified for about 20 PCR cycles with Phusion, using a constant-region primer paired with the adapter attached to the V primers. Isolated mRNA was amplified with the MessageAmp II aRNA Amplification Kit, using an approximately 16-hour in vitro transcription at 37°C. The Dynabeads mRNA DIRECT Purification Kit was used to isolate the mRNA for TCR sequencing. A second approximately 23-cycle Phusion PCR added indexed Illumina adapters, and products were purified with AMPure XP beads. The authors' pipeline ran thus. Using custom Perl scripts, TCR sequences that encoded the same protein were pooled, out-of-frame sequences were dropped, and the abundance of each clonotype was calculated. TCR sequences supported by only a single read were excluded from analysis. The metrics used to describe the repertoires included Shannon entropy, Gini index, clonality, richness, and the frequency of TCRs shared between repertoires. Using fastp at Q25 and MiXCR, TCRdb reprocessed the public reads and kept productive beta chains. Each entry merges the rows of one CDR3 protein and shows their most common DNA and genes. The authors' filters were not applied to this entry. The sample table contains some 53,000 distinct CDR3 sequences; only one count was recorded for roughly 33% of them. The ten top clones hold around 8% of the sample.

The CDR3 holds 13 amino acids from the cysteine to the phenylalanine. Only the CDR3 DNA is retained, 39 bases long and in frame from the first base. Based on the germline V gene (reference sequence), the CDR1 and CDR2 sequences are MNHEY and SMNVEV. V is shortened by 0 bases, J by 6 bases, and the region joining them spans 9 bases. This sample's time point label indicates: after trial treatment. The sample's treatment or condition label is to be understood as: LDRT plus nivolumab, ipilimumab, low-dose cyclophosphamide and aspirin (RACIN trial). Donors were enrolled in RACIN, a single-arm phase I dose-escalation trial in which nivolumab, ipilimumab, aspirin, low-dose cyclophosphamide and low-dose radiotherapy were combined. Patients with advanced, TIL-negative solid tumors were considered eligible. This clonotype was counted ten times or more. No cognate antigen has been identified for it. No much larger clonotype is one base removed from it; base qualities were not supplied.

This sequence uses TRBV27 and TRBJ2-7, with the D gene uncertain. The starting material was PBMCs, obtained after low-dose radiotherapy plus immunotherapy. The origin of this receptor is a male donor with rectosigmoid adenocarcinoma. This receptor carries the CDR3 CASSLSGDGEQYF. The DNA sequence is as follows: TGTGCCAGCAGTTTATCTGGGGATGGCGAGCAGTACTTC.